The 27 T cell receptor beta chains given below trace back to one sample, sequenced in a study of blood T cell repertoires in COVID-19. The repertoire was sequenced with immunoSEQ multiplex PCR; TCRdb's copy has only in-frame clones and lacks some. The data contain about 140,000 clones, roughly 86% of them seen just once; the ten biggest clones take up about 8%. The material sequenced was peripheral blood. Every receptor here comes from a woman aged 55-70 years with acute or convalescent COVID-19.

The chain has TRBV6-5 and TRBJ2-5; the match to TRBD1 covers 7 bases. Germline trimming cut 6 bases from V and 5 bases from J; bases unmatched to any gene: 6. The length of the CDR3 is 13 residues. Germline CDR1 is MNHEY and CDR2 is SVGAGI. For the CDR3, the DNA is TGTGCCAGCAGGTGGGGACAGTTTGAGACCCAGTACTTC. Protein product: CASRWGQFETQYF.

The gene calls are TRBV4-3 and TRBJ1-2; a possible D gene is TRBD1 (6 bases). V was trimmed by 7 bases and J by 4 bases, leaving 25 bases between them. From germline, CDR1 is LGHNA and CDR2 YSLEER. The CDR3 loop spans 17 amino acids. The CDR3 DNA is TGCGCCAGCACTCGAAACCCTCGGGGGCGGGGGATCTATGGCTACACCTTC. This sequence encodes CASTRNPRGRGIYGYTF.

The J gene is TRBJ2-1, the V gene TRBV27, with TRBD2 as a possible D gene (5 bases). CDR1 is MNHEY, CDR2 SMNVEV, per germline (reference sequence). The CDR3 contains 14 residues. Trimming pared 5 bases from V and 6 bases from J, leaving 14 bases between. The CDR3 is CASSPQLEGNEQFF. CDR3 bases: TGTGCCAGCAGTCCCCAACTAGAGGGCAATGAGCAGTTCTTC.

CDR3 nucleotides: TGCGCCAGCAGCTTGGATGGAGAAACCCAGTACTTC. It is translated as CASSLDGETQYF. The genes are TRBV5-1 and TRBJ2-5; the D is unclear. Germline CDR1 reads SGHRS; CDR2 reads YFSETQ. The CDR3 contains 12 residues. The V end was cut by 0 bases, the J end by 8 bases, with 8 bases between. The whole variable domain, remainder taken from reference TRBV5-1 and TRBJ2-5, is KAGVTQTPRYLIKTRGQQVTLSCSPISGHRSVSWYQQTPGQGLQFLFEYFSETQRNKGNFPGRFSGRQFSNSRSEMNVSTLELGDSALYLCASSLDGETQYFGPGTRLLVL.

This rearrangement joins TRBV14 to TRBJ2-7; 9 nucleotides match TRBD1. The CDR3 spans 17 residues. Losses at the gene ends were 5 bases for V and 5 bases for J; bases not matched to a gene: 16. The V gene's germline CDR1 is SGHDN and CDR2 FVKESK. The CDR3 loop reads CASSSGANRGLMDEQYF. CDR3 nucleotide sequence: TGTGCCAGCAGCTCTGGAGCGAACAGGGGGCTTATGGACGAGCAGTACTTC.

This sequence joins TRBV27 and TRBJ2-1; no clear D. The germline CDR1 and CDR2 sequences are MNHEY and SMNVEV (reference sequence). V lost 3 bases and J 8 bases, leaving 5 bases between the germline ends. The CDR3 extends over 11 amino acids. In DNA form, the CDR3 reads TGTGCCAGCAGTTTCCTCTATGAGCAGTTCTTC. Residues: CASSFLYEQFF.

The J gene is TRBJ1-2, the V gene TRBV4-3, with TRBD1 matching 7 bases. V lost 4 bases and J lost 4; bases outside the gene matches: 6. Germline lookup yields CDR1 LGHNA and CDR2 YSLEER. The CDR3 loop spans 14 amino acids. This CDR3 is CASSPGQNGYGYTF. The CDR3 DNA sequence: TGCGCCAGCAGCCCGGGACAGAACGGCTATGGCTACACCTTC.

The J gene is TRBJ2-5, the V gene TRBV9, with 13 bases matching TRBD2. The CDR3 runs to 19 residues. The J segment lost 5 bases and the V segment lost 0 bases, leaving 13 bases of the junction unmatched. Germline V CDR1 and CDR2: SGDLS, YYNGEE. The CDR3 spells CASSVENRGLAGDVETQYF. CDR3 DNA: TGTGCCAGCAGCGTAGAGAACAGAGGACTAGCGGGGGACGTGGAGACCCAGTACTTC. The full variable domain, rest sourced from reference TRBV9 and TRBJ2-5, is DSGVTQTPKHLITATGQRVTLRCSPRSGDLSVYWYQQSLDQGLQFLIQYYNGEERAKGNILERFSAQQFPDLHSELNLSSLELGDSALYFCASSVENRGLAGDVETQYFGPGTRLLVL.

This clone occurred once. The chain recombines TRBV6-5 with TRBJ1-4; tentatively, D is TRBD1 (5 bases). The V end was cut by 5 bases, the J end by 4 bases, with 11 bases between. Germline CDR1 reads MNHEY; CDR2 reads SVGAGI. The CDR3 is made up of 14 amino acids. DNA of the CDR3: TGTGCCAGCAGTCCCCGACAGCGTAATGAAAAACTGTTTTTT. This translates into CASSPRQRNEKLFF.

The rearrangement links TRBV4-1 to TRBJ2-1, with 11 nucleotides matching TRBD2. Germline CDR1 is MGHRA and CDR2 is YSYEKL. There are 17 residues in the CDR3. Trimming cost V 4 bases and J 7 bases; bases outside gene matches: 12. CDR3 in amino acids: CASSPDIAGGLGNEQFF. The CDR3 nucleotides are TGCGCCAGCAGCCCGGATATAGCGGGGGGGTTGGGGAATGAGCAGTTCTTC.

The V gene is TRBV6-5, the J gene TRBJ1-5; no definite D call. The CDR3 runs to 15 residues. Germline V gene lookup returns CDR1 MNHEY and CDR2 SVGAGI. With 6 bases removed from V and 7 bases from J, the gap between germline ends came to 19 bases. CDR3 residues: CASSPTADSGQPQHF. The DNA of the CDR3 is TGTGCCAGCAGCCCCACCGCGGACTCAGGACAGCCCCAGCATTTT.

The gene calls are TRBV5-1 and TRBJ1-3; D is ambiguous. Germline loops: CDR1 SGHRS, CDR2 YFSETQ. The CDR3 has 13 residues. V lost 0 bases and J lost 7, with 8 bases in between. CDR3 nucleotide sequence: TGCGCCAGCAGCTTGGAAGCGGGGAACACCATATATTTT. It is translated as CASSLEAGNTIYF.

This clone was counted only a few times. The rearrangement uses TRBV5-4 and TRBJ1-5, with 8 bases identical to TRBD1. The germline V gene has CDR1 SGHNT and CDR2 YYREEE (reference sequence). CDR3 size: 17 residues. Germline trimming cut 4 bases from V and 7 bases from J; bases unmatched to any gene: 16. Written as DNA, the CDR3 is TGTGCCAGCAGCCTATCGGACAGGGAAAGGGTTGACCAGCCCCAGCATTTT. Translated: CASSLSDRERVDQPQHF.

The chain combines TRBV19 with TRBJ1-1; maybe TRBD1 (6 bases). This CDR3 region has 16 residues. Per the germline V gene, CDR1 is LNHDA and CDR2 is SQIVND (reference sequence). The V end was cut by 5 bases, the J end by 1 base, with 17 bases between. The CDR3, as DNA: TGTGCCAGTAGTTCGGTTACAGACAGGAGGAACACTGAAGCTTTCTTT. Translated: CASSSVTDRRNTEAFF.

The CDR3 protein is CASTTVTGGQETQYF. The CDR3, as DNA: TGTGCCAGTACGACCGTCACAGGGGGCCAAGAGACCCAGTACTTC. The gene calls are TRBV6-5 and TRBJ2-5, with 8 bases identical to TRBD1. Per the germline V gene, CDR1 is MNHEY and CDR2 is SVGAGI. J gave up 1 base and V 9 bases, and 10 bases lay outside the gene matches. The CDR3 sequence is 15 residues long.

V gene TRBV4-1 combines with J gene TRBJ2-1; 8 bases map to TRBD2. This CDR3 region has 17 residues. With 0 bases clipped from V and 4 bases from J, the junction kept 8 bases outside the gene matches. Germline values: CDR1 MGHRA, CDR2 YSYEKL. Written as DNA, the CDR3 is TGCGCCAGCAGCCAAGAAGCGCGGGGGGCCTCGTACAATGAGCAGTTCTTC. This gives the protein CASSQEARGASYNEQFF.

V usage is TRBV7-9 and J usage is TRBJ1-1; a weak D match, TRBD1 (5 bases). CDR3 length: 15 residues. The V and J ends lost 5 bases and 1 base respectively, with 14 bases between them. Germline CDR1 is SEHNR and CDR2 is FQNEAQ (reference sequence). CDR3 loop: CASSRQGQGNTEAFF. In nucleotides, the CDR3 is TGTGCCAGCAGCCGCCAAGGTCAGGGGAACACTGAAGCTTTCTTT.

J is TRBJ1-4 and V is TRBV11-3, with 11 positions matching TRBD1. The CDR3 has 17 amino acids. Per the germline V gene, CDR1 is SGHNT and CDR2 is YENEEA. The V segment lost 6 bases and the J segment 5 bases; nucleotides outside the gene matches: 11. The CDR3 protein is CASSPGTGGGRNEKLFF. In nucleotides, the CDR3 is TGTGCCAGCAGTCCCGGGACAGGGGGAGGTCGGAATGAAAAACTGTTTTTT.

This chain connects TRBV6-5 to TRBJ1-5; 7 positions match TRBD1. The CDR3 loop spans 14 amino acids. Germline-derived CDR1 and CDR2 are MNHEY and SVGAGI. The V segment lost 6 bases and the J segment 6 bases; nucleotides outside the gene matches: 8. The CDR3 nucleotides read TGTGCCAGCAGCCGGGACAGAAAGGGTCAGCCCCAGCATTTT. The encoded protein is CASSRDRKGQPQHF.

The rearrangement links TRBV7-9 to TRBJ1-1; D is possibly TRBD1 (5 bases). The germline gives CDR1 SEHNR, CDR2 FQNEAQ (reference sequence). V was trimmed by 6 bases and J by 6 bases, leaving 26 bases between them. CDR3 length: 17 residues. The chain's CDR3 is CASRHPPGQGSNAEAFF. In DNA, the CDR3 is TGTGCCAGCAGGCATCCCCCTGGGCAGGGTTCCAACGCTGAAGCTTTCTTT.

The chain couples TRBV28 to TRBJ1-5; a possible D gene is TRBD1 (6 bases). The germline CDR1 and CDR2 sequences are MDHEN and SYDVKM. The V and J ends lost 1 base and 1 base respectively, with 11 bases between them. This CDR3 region has 16 residues. The CDR3 here is CASSLFGQTSNQPQHF. In DNA, the CDR3 is TGTGCCAGCAGTTTATTCGGACAGACGAGCAATCAGCCCCAGCATTTT. Using reference TRBV28 and TRBJ1-5 for the parts outside the CDR3, the full variable domain is DVKVTQSSRYLVKRTGEKVFLECVQDMDHENMFWYRQDPGLGLRLIYFSYDVKMKEKGDIPEGYSVSREKKERFSLILESASTNQTSMYLCASSLFGQTSNQPQHFGDGTRLSIL.

The rearrangement uses TRBV5-6 and TRBJ2-1; TRBD2 might be the D (5 bases). This CDR3 comprises 17 residues. V was trimmed by 0 bases and J by 1 base, leaving 14 bases between them. Germline V CDR1 and CDR2: SGHDT, YYEEEE. The CDR3, as DNA: TGTGCCAGCAGCTTGGTGGCTAGCTCCAAGTCCTACAATGAGCAGTTCTTC. Translated: CASSLVASSKSYNEQFF.

In its sample, this clone was seen once. The rearrangement joins TRBV5-1 to TRBJ2-3; perhaps TRBD1 as D (6 bases). The CDR3 spans 14 residues. Germline V gives CDR1 SGHRS, CDR2 YFSETQ. V dropped 4 bases and J dropped 3 bases, with 12 bases sitting between them. In nucleotides, the CDR3 is TGCGCCAGCAGCAGGGATCAGGGGACAGATACGCAGTATTTT. Protein sequence: CASSRDQGTDTQYF.

This rearrangement joins TRBV11-2 to TRBJ1-1; 7 nucleotides align to TRBD1. Germline loops: CDR1 SGHAT, CDR2 FQNNGV. The CDR3 contains 15 residues. Trimming cost V 5 bases and J 0 bases; bases outside gene matches: 6. The CDR3 is CASSITGTVNTEAFF. In DNA, the CDR3 is TGTGCCAGCAGCATTACCGGGACAGTGAACACTGAAGCTTTCTTT.

This chain joins TRBV5-6 and TRBJ2-3; 9 positions match TRBD2. Germline V gene data show CDR1 as SGHDT and CDR2 as YYEEEE. This CDR3 has 16 residues. With 1 base clipped from V and 2 bases from J, the junction kept 5 bases outside the gene matches. The CDR3 nucleotides are TGTGCCAGCAGCTTGCGCAGCGGGGGGTTCACAGATACGCAGTATTTT. The encoded protein is CASSLRSGGFTDTQYF.

The chain employs TRBV28 and TRBJ1-5, with a possible D match to TRBD1 (5 bases). Trimming pared 6 bases from V and 0 bases from J, leaving 18 bases between. The CDR3 has 17 residues. Looked up from germline, CDR1 is MDHEN and CDR2 is SYDVKM. The CDR3 nucleotides are TGTGCCAGCAGAAAGGGCTTTGGACAAGATAGCAATCAGCCCCAGCATTTT. Encoded protein: CASRKGFGQDSNQPQHF.

The chain links TRBV9 to TRBJ1-1; 8 bases agree with TRBD1. Germline assignment: CDR1 SGDLS and CDR2 YYNGEE. The V segment lost 0 bases and the J segment 6 bases; nucleotides outside the gene matches: 7. The length of the CDR3 is 15 residues. CDR3 sequence reads: CASSVGHRGVPEAFF. The CDR3 DNA sequence: TGTGCCAGCAGCGTAGGTCACAGGGGGGTCCCTGAAGCTTTCTTT.